This T cell receptor (beta chain) was recorded in a study of T cells after yellow fever vaccination (dated by TCRdb to the late 2010s). Study-wide context: Libraries from fractions with low cell numbers were prepared with the SMART-Seq v4 Ultra Low Input RNA kit. To follow T-cell clones before and after both primary and booster YFV17D yellow fever vaccination, bulk TCR alpha and beta repertoires underwent longitudinal sequencing. The cohort comprised two healthy male donors, one aged 18 to 30 and one aged 30 to 40 years. Blood was drawn at multiple timepoints before and after primary and secondary immunization, with bulk PBMC replicates and cell subsets isolated.

V is clipped by 3 bases and J by 6 bases, and the sequence between their germline boundaries is 12 bases long. The CDR3 holds 14 amino acids from the cysteine to the phenylalanine. Only CDR3 DNA is held: 42 bases, read in frame from base 1. The germline V gene sets CDR1 to SGHDN and CDR2 to FVKESK. This clonotype was seen more than once but under ten times. It lacks a known antigen. No much larger clonotype is one base removed from it; base qualities were not supplied. What the authors observed across the whole study: After the booster, most of the clones that had expanded following primary vaccination were detected again (roughly 96% of CD4 and 80% to 90% of CD8), which suggests that memory was broadly maintained. A small fraction of clonotypes appeared in both the CD4 and CD8 compartments, likely as a result of convergent recombination. The secondary T-cell response was found to be weaker but faster than the primary response, with a peak reached on day 5 rather than on day 15. Because only two donors were included in the study, the extent to which the findings can be generalized is limited. Because abundant contaminating clonotypes from the bulk population could be contained in FACS-sorted repertoires, computational filtering was required.

TCR cDNA was synthesized by 5'RACE template switching, which introduced a universal primer site and unique molecular identifiers. Priming for cDNA synthesis came from both the TCR alpha and TCR beta constant segments. Library amplification used two PCR steps, and the second PCR step added sample barcodes and sequencing adapters. Libraries were sequenced on Illumina HiSeq 2500 (2x100 bp) or NovaSeq (2x150 bp). For the original study's pipeline: MIGEC was used to demultiplex reads and collapse the reads into UMI consensus sequences, and MiXCR was used for V(D)J alignment. Using edgeR on replicate PBMC samples, clonotypes were called vaccine-responding if FDR was below 0.01 and the log2 fold change was above 5 up to day 15. CD4 or CD8 identity was assigned to each bulk clonotype according to whether the clonotype was present at higher abundance in the sequenced CD4 repertoire or the sequenced CD8 repertoire. TCRdb took the public reads, trimmed them with fastp at Q25, ran MiXCR for clone calling and kept in-frame beta chains. CDR3 protein duplicates are merged, each entry listing the most common genes and DNA. TCRdb's processing, not the authors', yielded these V and J calls. The sample data list about 630,000 distinct CDR3 sequences, and 12% of these were observed just once. The ten biggest clones cover about 15% of the sample.

Taken with the paper, the label for treatment or condition translates to: live attenuated yellow fever vaccine strain. At each blood-draw timepoint, two biological replicates of bulk PBMCs were obtained. A standard Ficoll-Paque protocol was used to isolate PBMCs from peripheral blood. RNA was extracted with TriZol from bulk PBMCs, CD4 and CD8 fractions, and dextramer-positive and dextramer-negative fractions. The source was PBMCs, collected on the day of the yellow fever booster vaccination. The sequence was collected from a man aged 25 to 45 who received the YFV17D yellow fever vaccine. Recombination linked TRBV14 to TRBJ2-1; tentative D gene TRBD2, with 5 bases matching. The sequence in DNA is TGTGCCAGCAGCCACTTTTCGGCGGGCAATGAGCAGTTCTTC. It specifies CASSHFSAGNEQFF.